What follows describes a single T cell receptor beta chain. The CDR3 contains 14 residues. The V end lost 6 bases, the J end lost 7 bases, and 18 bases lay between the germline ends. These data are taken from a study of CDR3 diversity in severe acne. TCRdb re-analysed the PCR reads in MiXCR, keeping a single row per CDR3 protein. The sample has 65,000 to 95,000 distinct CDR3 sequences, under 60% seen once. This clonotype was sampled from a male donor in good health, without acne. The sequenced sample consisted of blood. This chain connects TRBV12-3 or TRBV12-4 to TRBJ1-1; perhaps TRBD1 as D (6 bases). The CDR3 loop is CASSKEGGWDEAFF. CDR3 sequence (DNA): TGTGCCAGCAGCAAAGAGGGGGGCTGGGATGAAGCTTTCTTT.